Sequencing of this T cell receptor (beta chain) was carried out in a study of Ad26.COV2.S vaccination and SARS-CoV-2 variants. At the level of the study: Each vaccinee took Ad26.COV2.S intramuscularly, once or twice 56 days apart. Study-level findings and limits: There was a possibility that the TCR breadth and depth analyses underestimated total T cell responses.

The V segment lost 1 base and the J segment 1 base; nucleotides outside the gene matches: 2. Per the germline V gene, CDR1 is MGHDK and CDR2 is SYGVNS. The CDR3 spans 15 residues. Of note for this clone: What it binds is unknown.

The sample's treatment: some 20 received Ad26.COV2.S at low or high dose, single or two shots; about 5 received placebo; per-sample allocation not given. Samples were taken on day 63 after the first vaccine or placebo injection. Adults aged 18-55 years in Boston included the donor. An Ad26 vector was used to express Wuhan-strain SARS-CoV-2 spike as the vaccine. This table comes from immunoSEQ multiplex PCR, and its TCRdb copy is limited to in-frame clones, with some not included. Of 400,000 to 450,000 clones listed, about 92% are singletons. The chain has TRBV25-1 and TRBJ1-1, with TRBD1 identical over 8 bases. Sequencing was performed on peripheral blood, taken in a trial of Ad26.COV2.S vaccine versus placebo. The source of this sequence is a person aged 18-60 years who received the Ad26.COV2.S COVID-19 vaccine or a placebo. CDR3 nucleotides: TGTGCCAGCAGTGAATTGGACAGGGAGAACACTGAAGCTTTCTTT. Amino acids: CASSELDRENTEAFF.